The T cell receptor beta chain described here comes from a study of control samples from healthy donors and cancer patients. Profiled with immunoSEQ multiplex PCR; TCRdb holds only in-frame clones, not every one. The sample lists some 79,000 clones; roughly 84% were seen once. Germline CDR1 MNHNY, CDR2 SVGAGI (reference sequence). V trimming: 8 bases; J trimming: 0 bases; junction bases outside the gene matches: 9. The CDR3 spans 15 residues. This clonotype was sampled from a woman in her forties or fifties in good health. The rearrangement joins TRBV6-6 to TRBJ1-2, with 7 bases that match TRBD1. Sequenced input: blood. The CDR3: CASGQRQGANYGYTF. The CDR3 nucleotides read TGTGCCAGCGGCCAACGACAGGGAGCTAACTATGGCTACACCTTC.